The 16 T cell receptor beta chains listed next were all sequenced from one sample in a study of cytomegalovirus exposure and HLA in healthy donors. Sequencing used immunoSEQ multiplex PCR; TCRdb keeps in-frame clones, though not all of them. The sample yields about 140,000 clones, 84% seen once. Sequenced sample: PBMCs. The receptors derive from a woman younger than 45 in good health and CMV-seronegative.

For the CDR3, the DNA is TGTGCCAGTAGTATGAGGATTAACTATGGCTACACCTTC. It translates to CASSMRINYGYTF. This rearrangement joins TRBV19 to TRBJ1-2; D unclear. The CDR3 sequence is 13 residues long. Per the germline V gene, CDR1 is LNHDA and CDR2 is SQIVND (reference sequence). V was pared by 3 bases and J by 1 base, with 6 bases between.

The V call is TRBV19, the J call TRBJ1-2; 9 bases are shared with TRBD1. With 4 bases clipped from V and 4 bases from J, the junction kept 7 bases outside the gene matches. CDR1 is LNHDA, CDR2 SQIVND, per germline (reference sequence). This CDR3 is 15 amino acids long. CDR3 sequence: CASSTGQGYGYGYTF. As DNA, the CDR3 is TGTGCCAGTAGTACCGGACAGGGGTATGGCTATGGCTACACCTTC. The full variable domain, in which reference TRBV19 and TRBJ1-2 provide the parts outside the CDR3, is DGGITQSPKYLFRKEGQNVTLSCEQNLNHDAMYWYRQDPGQGLRLIYYSQIVNDFQKGDIAEGYSVSREKKESFPLTVTSAQKNPTAFYLCASSTGQGYGYGYTFGSGTRLTVV.

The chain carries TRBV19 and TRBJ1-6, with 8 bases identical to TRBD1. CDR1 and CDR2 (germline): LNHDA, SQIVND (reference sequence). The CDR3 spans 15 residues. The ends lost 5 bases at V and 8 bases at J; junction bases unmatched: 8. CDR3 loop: CASSSRTGRDSPLHF. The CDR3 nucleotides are TGTGCCAGTAGTTCTAGGACAGGGCGAGATTCACCCCTCCACTTT.

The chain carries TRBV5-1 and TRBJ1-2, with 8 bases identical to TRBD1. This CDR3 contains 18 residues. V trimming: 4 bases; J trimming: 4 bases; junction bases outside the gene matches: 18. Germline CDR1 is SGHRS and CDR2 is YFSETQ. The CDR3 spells CASSRSVGAGGGGYGYTF. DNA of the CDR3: TGCGCCAGCAGCAGGAGTGTGGGAGCAGGGGGCGGCGGCTATGGCTACACCTTC.

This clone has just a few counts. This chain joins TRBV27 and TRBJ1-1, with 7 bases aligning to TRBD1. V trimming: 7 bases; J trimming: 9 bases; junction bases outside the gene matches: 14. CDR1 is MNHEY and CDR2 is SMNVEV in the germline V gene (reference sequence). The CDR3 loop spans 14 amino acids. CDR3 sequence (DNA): TGTGCCAGCAAATTGGAGGGGGCGCCCCAGAAAGCTTTCTTT. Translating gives CASKLEGAPQKAFF.

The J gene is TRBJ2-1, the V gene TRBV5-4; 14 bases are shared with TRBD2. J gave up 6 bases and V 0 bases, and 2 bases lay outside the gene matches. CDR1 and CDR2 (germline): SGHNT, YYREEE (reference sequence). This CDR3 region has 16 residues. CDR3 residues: CASSLDGTSGGNEQFF. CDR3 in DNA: TGTGCCAGCAGCTTGGATGGGACTAGCGGGGGCAATGAGCAGTTCTTC.

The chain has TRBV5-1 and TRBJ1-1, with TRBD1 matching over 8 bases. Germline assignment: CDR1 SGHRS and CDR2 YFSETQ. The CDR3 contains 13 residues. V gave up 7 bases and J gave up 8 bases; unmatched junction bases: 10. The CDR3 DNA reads TGCGCCAGCGGAGGACAGGGAACATCGGAAGCTTTCTTT. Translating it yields CASGGQGTSEAFF.

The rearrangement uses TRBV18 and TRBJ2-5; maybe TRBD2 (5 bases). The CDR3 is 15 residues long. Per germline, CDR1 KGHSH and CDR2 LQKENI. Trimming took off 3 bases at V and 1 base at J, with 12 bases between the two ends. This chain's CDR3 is CASSPSKGSQETQYF. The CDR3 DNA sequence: TGTGCCAGCTCACCCTCTAAAGGGAGCCAAGAGACCCAGTACTTC.

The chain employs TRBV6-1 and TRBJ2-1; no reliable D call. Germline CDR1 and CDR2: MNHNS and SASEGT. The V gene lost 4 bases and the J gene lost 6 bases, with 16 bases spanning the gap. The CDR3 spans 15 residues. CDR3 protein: CASSGLDTAINEQFF. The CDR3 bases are TGTGCCAGCAGTGGGCTTGACACGGCGATCAATGAGCAGTTCTTC.

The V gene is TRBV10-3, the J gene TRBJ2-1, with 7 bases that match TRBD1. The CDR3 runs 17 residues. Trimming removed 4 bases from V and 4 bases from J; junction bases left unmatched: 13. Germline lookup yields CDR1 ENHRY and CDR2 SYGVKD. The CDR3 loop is CAISGNETGKWYNEQFF. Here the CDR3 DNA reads TGTGCCATCAGTGGAAACGAGACAGGGAAGTGGTACAATGAGCAGTTCTTC.

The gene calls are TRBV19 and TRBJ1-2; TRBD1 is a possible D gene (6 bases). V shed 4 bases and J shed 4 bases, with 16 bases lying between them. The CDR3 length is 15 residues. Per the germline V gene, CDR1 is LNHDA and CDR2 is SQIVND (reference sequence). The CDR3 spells CASSTRGPRGYGYTF. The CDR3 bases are TGTGCCAGTAGTACCAGGGGCCCCCGGGGCTATGGCTACACCTTC. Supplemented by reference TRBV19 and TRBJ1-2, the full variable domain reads DGGITQSPKYLFRKEGQNVTLSCEQNLNHDAMYWYRQDPGQGLRLIYYSQIVNDFQKGDIAEGYSVSREKKESFPLTVTSAQKNPTAFYLCASSTRGPRGYGYTFGSGTRLTVV.

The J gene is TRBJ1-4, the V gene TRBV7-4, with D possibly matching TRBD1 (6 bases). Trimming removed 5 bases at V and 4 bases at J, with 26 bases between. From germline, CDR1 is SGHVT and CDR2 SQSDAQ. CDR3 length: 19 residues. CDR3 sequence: CASSLTGQLETLGNEKLFF. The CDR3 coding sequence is TGTGCCAGCAGCCTAACTGGACAGCTAGAAACTTTAGGTAATGAAAAACTGTTTTTT. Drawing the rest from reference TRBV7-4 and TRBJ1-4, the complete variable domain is GAGVSQSPRYKVAKRGRDVALRCDSISGHVTLYWYRQTLGQGSEVLTYSQSDAQRDKSGRPSGRFSAERPERSVSTLKIQRTEQGDSAVYLCASSLTGQLETLGNEKLFFGSGTQLSVL.

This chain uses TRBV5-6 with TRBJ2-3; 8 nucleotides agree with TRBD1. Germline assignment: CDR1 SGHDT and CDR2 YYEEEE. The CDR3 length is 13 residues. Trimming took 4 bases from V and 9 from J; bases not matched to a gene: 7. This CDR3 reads CASSTRTGRTQYF. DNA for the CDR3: TGTGCCAGCAGCACCCGGACAGGGAGGACGCAGTATTTT.

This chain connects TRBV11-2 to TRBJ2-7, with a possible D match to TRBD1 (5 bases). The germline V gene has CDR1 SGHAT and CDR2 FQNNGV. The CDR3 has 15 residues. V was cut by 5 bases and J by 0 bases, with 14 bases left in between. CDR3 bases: TGTGCCAGCAGCCCGCTGACAGTAAGCTCCTACGAGCAGTACTTC. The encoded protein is CASSPLTVSSYEQYF.

The CDR3 is CASSTTWTSYEQYF. The CDR3 DNA reads as TGTGCCAGCTCGACAACGTGGACTTCCTACGAGCAGTACTTC. V and J are TRBV11-2 and TRBJ2-7; D possibly corresponds to TRBD2 (5 bases). The V gene lost 8 bases and the J gene lost 1 base, with 15 bases spanning the gap. The CDR3 covers 14 residues. Germline V lookup: CDR1 SGHAT, CDR2 FQNNGV.

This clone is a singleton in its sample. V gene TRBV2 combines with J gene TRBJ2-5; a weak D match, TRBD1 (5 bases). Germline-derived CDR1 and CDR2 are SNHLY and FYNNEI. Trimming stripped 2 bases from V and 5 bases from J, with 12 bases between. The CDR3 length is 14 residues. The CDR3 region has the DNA TGTGCCAGCAGTGAAACTTTAAAGGGGGAGACCCAGTACTTC. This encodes CASSETLKGETQYF. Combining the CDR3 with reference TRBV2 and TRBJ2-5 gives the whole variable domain EPEVTQTPSHQVTQMGQEVILRCVPISNHLYFYWYRQILGQKVEFLVSFYNNEISEKSEIFDDQFSVERPDGSNFTLKIRSTKLEDSAMYFCASSETLKGETQYFGPGTRLLVL.